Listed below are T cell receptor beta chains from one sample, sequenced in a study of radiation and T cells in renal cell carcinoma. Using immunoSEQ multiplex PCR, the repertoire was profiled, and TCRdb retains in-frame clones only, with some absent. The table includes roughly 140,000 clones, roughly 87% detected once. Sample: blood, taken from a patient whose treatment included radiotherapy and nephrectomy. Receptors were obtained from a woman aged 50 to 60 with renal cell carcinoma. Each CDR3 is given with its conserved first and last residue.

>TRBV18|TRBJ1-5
CASSETRQSNQPQHF
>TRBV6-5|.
CASSYLGTSGREQYF
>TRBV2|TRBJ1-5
CASTPGQGNQPQHF
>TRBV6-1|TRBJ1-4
CASSERGTGDSEKLFF
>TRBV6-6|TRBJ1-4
CASSYSAGDNEKLFF
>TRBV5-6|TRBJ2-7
CASSFPSRYEQYF
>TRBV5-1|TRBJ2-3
CASSLASSSRLDTQYF
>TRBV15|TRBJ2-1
CATSRGLAGDNEQFF
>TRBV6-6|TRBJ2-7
CASSYSWGPYEQYF
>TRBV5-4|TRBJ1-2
CASSVGGTGGDYGYTF
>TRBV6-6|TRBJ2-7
CASQGAMLSYEQYF
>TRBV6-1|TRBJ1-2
CASSELDRFFYGYTF
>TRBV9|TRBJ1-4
CASTKGGTNEKLFF
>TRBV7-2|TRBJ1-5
CASSLSGRRDQPQHF
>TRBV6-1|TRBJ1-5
CASSVSPTGGNQPQHF
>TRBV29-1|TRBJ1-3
CSVEGRPGNTIYF
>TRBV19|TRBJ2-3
CASSIDRLQGVDTQYF
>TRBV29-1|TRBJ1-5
CSVGELDQPQHF
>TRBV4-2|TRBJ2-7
CASSQDVGLATSYEQYF
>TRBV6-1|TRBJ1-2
CASSEAGRPGGYGYTF
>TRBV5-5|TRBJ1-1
CASSLGRANTEAFF
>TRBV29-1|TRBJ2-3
CSTEGRGGADTQYF
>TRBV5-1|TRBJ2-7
CASSLTVSSYEQYF
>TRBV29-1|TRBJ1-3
CSVGLTGNTIYF
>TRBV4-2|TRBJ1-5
CASSQGPGSNQPQHF
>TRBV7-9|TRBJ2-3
CASSLGTGTVDLSVTQYF
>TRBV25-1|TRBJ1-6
CASRGQGITPLHF
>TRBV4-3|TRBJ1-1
CASSQDLRGEAFF
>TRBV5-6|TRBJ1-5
CASSFWGRGQPQHF
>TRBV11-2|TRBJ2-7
CASRYRDRGAYEQYF
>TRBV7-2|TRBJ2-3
CASSPIAGLSTDTQYF
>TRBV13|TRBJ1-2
CASSLGQVMDGYTF
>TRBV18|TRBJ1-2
CASSQGTNYGYTF
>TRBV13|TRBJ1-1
CASSQKWGNTEAFF
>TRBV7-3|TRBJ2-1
CASSPGNQYNEQFF
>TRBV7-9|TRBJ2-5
CASSRNTETQYF
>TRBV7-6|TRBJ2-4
CASSLGPGIKNIQYF
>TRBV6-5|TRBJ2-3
CASSSPSGLRSDTQYF
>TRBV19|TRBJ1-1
CASSDTINTEAFF
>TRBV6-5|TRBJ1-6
CASTRQGGPNSPLHF
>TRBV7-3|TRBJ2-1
CASSQRTSGLQGEQFF
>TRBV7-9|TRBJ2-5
CASSFSGGYQETQYF
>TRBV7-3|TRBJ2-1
CASSPWRSNEQFF
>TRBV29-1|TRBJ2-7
CSVPGQAYEQYF
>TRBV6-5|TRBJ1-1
CATHNRGAGTEAFF
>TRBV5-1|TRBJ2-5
CASSPTAGLAAETQYF
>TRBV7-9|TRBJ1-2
CASSLGSGSAGLSGYTF